The TCR beta chain under discussion was sequenced for a study of T cell repertoires in cytomegalovirus infection (dated by TCRdb to between 2018 and 2020). Context from the whole study: Donor HLA type was relevant to the analysis, because carriage of CMV infection together with the matching HLA type was indicated by public TCR beta signatures.

This clonotype was observed a handful of times. The target of this receptor is not known. Per-base quality was not reported, and no clone a single base away is much larger than it. TCRdb names Illumina HiSeq 1500 as the instrument used. TCRdb ran its own pipeline on the public reads, namely fastp trimming at Q25 and MiXCR clone calling, and kept in-frame beta chains. Rows with a matching CDR3 protein are joined into one entry that keeps the most common DNA and genes. Counted in this sample were about 530,000 distinct CDR3 sequences; less than 30% of them appeared once. Less than 15% of the sample lies in the top ten. At the junction V is shortened by 5 bases and J by 11 bases; bases outside the gene matches: 10. The CDR3 contains 13 residues, cysteine and valine counted. Just CDR3 DNA is preserved here, 39 bases in frame from base 1. CDR1 is given as MNHEY and CDR2 as SMNVEV, both from the germline V gene (reference sequence).

Study-wide findings and limitations: Cumulative frequency of public TCR beta family members discriminated carriers of CMV infection plus the relevant HLA type in this cohort and an independent roughly 350-donor cohort. The ex vivo response was dominated by HLA-C-restricted CMV-specific TCR beta clonotypes, which also provided the single most frequent clonotype in two of eight donors.

The sequence came from a human donor in good health (CMV status not recorded). Some clones in this sample may be carry-over from other donors' samples. The V and J genes are TRBV27 and TRBJ2-7, with 9 bases in between that match TRBD2. Sequencing was done on a sample of PBMCs. The CDR3 has the sequence CASSLTSGGKEYV. Read as DNA, the sequence is TGTGCCAGCAGTCTGACTAGCGGAGGCAAAGAGTACGTC.